What follows is one T cell receptor (beta chain) and its context. Its antigen is unknown. These data belong to a study of T cells expressing NK-cell markers. Overall study results and limits: Of the CD8+ T cell pool in about 6 donors, about 1.0-8% was accounted for by dominant NKG2C+ clonotypes.

Each CDR3 protein gets one entry in TCRdb, which reprocessed the 5' RACE reads and gives no DNA. The data include 350,000 to 450,000 distinct CDR3 sequences; the top ten clones carry over 4%. Germline V CDR1 and CDR2: LNHDA, SQIVND (reference sequence). The length of the CDR3 is 14 residues. The sequence was obtained from a man aged 18-75 years in good health. V and J are TRBV19 and TRBJ2-7. The sample consisted of blood T cells: a sorted CD56 or NKG2C T cell subset, CD4+ or CD8+ T cells, or bulk PBMC T cells (not recorded which). The CDR3 here is CASSKTGSIYEQYF.